A single sample gave rise to the 25 T cell receptor beta chains below, sequenced in a study of blood T cell repertoires in COVID-19. Clones were sequenced by immunoSEQ multiplex PCR, and TCRdb holds only the in-frame ones, with some missing. The data show roughly 170,000 clones, about 87% seen once. The sample taken for sequencing was peripheral blood. The receptor set was obtained from a woman younger than 35 who had recovered from COVID-19.

The CDR3 protein is CAIRGQGDLKVNTEAFF. CDR3 DNA sequence: TGTGCCATCAGGGGACAGGGGGATTTGAAGGTGAACACTGAAGCTTTCTTT. The J gene is TRBJ1-1, the V gene TRBV10-3; the match to TRBD1 covers 11 bases. V dropped 6 bases and J dropped 0; count of bases not matched to a gene: 9. The CDR3 totals 17 residues. The germline V gene encodes CDR1 ENHRY and CDR2 SYGVKD.

The chain recombines TRBV6-6 with TRBJ1-2; 11 bases match TRBD1. This CDR3 contains 13 residues. Germline V gene lookup returns CDR1 MNHNY and CDR2 SVGAGI (reference sequence). Trimming took 4 bases from V and 8 from J; bases not matched to a gene: 3. CDR3 sequence: CASSFGTGGGYTF. In nucleotides, the CDR3 is TGTGCCAGCAGTTTTGGGACAGGGGGGGGCTACACCTTC.

The J gene is TRBJ1-2, the V gene TRBV5-4, with D tentatively TRBD1 (5 bases). The CDR3 spans 15 residues. Trimming stripped 2 bases from V and 4 bases from J, with 15 bases between. Germline CDR1 and CDR2: SGHNT and YYREEE (reference sequence). CDR3 residues: CASSFVDTGGYGYTF. The CDR3 nucleotides read TGTGCCAGCAGCTTTGTGGATACAGGTGGCTATGGCTACACCTTC.

The V gene is TRBV7-2, the J gene TRBJ2-5; 14 bases are shared with TRBD2. V dropped 5 bases and J dropped 0; count of bases not matched to a gene: 11. This CDR3 is 19 amino acids long. Germline-derived CDR1 and CDR2 are SGHTA and FQGNSA. CDR3 DNA: TGTGCCAGCAGCCCCCCCCAGGGACTAGCGGGGGTGTACCAAGAGACCCAGTACTTC. This encodes CASSPPQGLAGVYQETQYF.

V usage is TRBV4-3 and J usage is TRBJ2-2; 11 bases are a match to TRBD2. This CDR3 spans 16 amino acids. The trim removed 2 bases at V and 1 base at J, leaving 0 bases unmatched. The germline V gene encodes CDR1 LGHNA and CDR2 YSLEER. The CDR3 here is CASSQLAGGNTGELFF. The CDR3 coding sequence is TGCGCCAGCAGCCAACTAGCGGGGGGGAACACCGGGGAGCTGTTTTTT.

This chain joins TRBV11-3 and TRBJ1-5; possibly TRBD1 for D (6 bases). Trimming cost V 0 bases and J 5 bases, with 20 bases left between them. Germline V CDR1 and CDR2: SGHNT, YENEEA. The CDR3 spans 18 residues. The CDR3 here is CASSLEGRGISWDQPQHF. The CDR3 bases are TGTGCCAGCAGCTTAGAGGGCAGGGGAATATCGTGGGATCAGCCCCAGCATTTT.

In this sample, this clone turned up once. The chain has TRBV10-3 and TRBJ2-7; TRBD1 matches 7 bases. Germline V CDR1 and CDR2: ENHRY, SYGVKD. With V trimmed by 10 bases and J by 2 bases, 5 bases remained unmatched. The CDR3 length is 12 residues. This CDR3 is CATGQTPYEQYF. The CDR3, as DNA: TGTGCCACGGGACAGACCCCCTACGAGCAGTACTTC.

The chain uses TRBV18 and TRBJ1-2; perhaps TRBD1 as D (6 bases). V lost 3 bases and J 5 bases, leaving 22 bases between the germline ends. Germline lookup yields CDR1 KGHSH and CDR2 LQKENI. This CDR3 has 17 amino acids. CDR3 sequence: CASSPRTATIPPYGYTF. The CDR3 DNA reads TGTGCCAGCTCACCTAGGACAGCCACTATTCCTCCGTATGGCTACACCTTC.

CDR3: CASSAETGNGNTIYF. In nucleotides, the CDR3 is TGTGCCAGCAGCGCAGAGACAGGGAACGGAAACACCATATATTTT. The gene calls are TRBV7-3 and TRBJ1-3, with 7 positions matching TRBD1. The CDR3 runs to 15 residues. Germline assignment: CDR1 SGHTA and CDR2 FQGTGA. V trimming: 5 bases; J trimming: 4 bases; junction bases outside the gene matches: 8.

This clone came up once. This sample includes further DNA sequences coding for the same CDR3. The rearrangement uses TRBV5-1 and TRBJ2-1; weak D call: TRBD1 (5 bases). Trimming removed 1 base from V and 4 bases from J, with 9 bases in between. The CDR3 runs 14 residues. Germline V gene lookup returns CDR1 SGHRS and CDR2 YFSETQ. The CDR3 region is CASSLSTGYNEQFF. CDR3 DNA sequence: TGCGCCAGCAGCTTGTCTACAGGTTACAATGAGCAGTTCTTC.

The chain combines TRBV5-1 with TRBJ2-2; 9 positions agree with TRBD2. Germline-derived CDR1 and CDR2 are SGHRS and YFSETQ. Trimming at V came to 4 bases and at J to 5 bases, leaving 9 bases not matched to a gene. This CDR3 comprises 16 residues. CDR3 region: CASSLSGSLGTGELFF. The CDR3 region has the DNA TGCGCCAGCAGCCTTAGCGGGAGCCTTGGGACCGGGGAGCTGTTTTTT.

The rearrangement links TRBV18 to TRBJ2-7, with 8 bases that match TRBD2. Trimming cost V 3 bases and J 6 bases; bases outside gene matches: 10. CDR3 length: 15 amino acids. Germline lookup yields CDR1 KGHSH and CDR2 LQKENI. The CDR3 DNA reads as TGTGCCAGCTCACCGGGTTTGAGCGGGGGTGCCGAGCAGTACTTC. It codes for CASSPGLSGGAEQYF.

V is TRBV3-1 (or the pseudogene TRBV3-2) and J is TRBJ2-5; 10 bases are a match to TRBD2. V was clipped by 7 bases and J by 3 bases; unmatched bases: 8. This CDR3 has 15 amino acids. Germline-derived CDR1 and CDR2 are LGHDT and YNNKEL (reference sequence). CDR3 DNA: TGTGCCAGCATGCCACTTGGGACTAGCGAAGAGACCCAGTACTTC. This sequence encodes CASMPLGTSEETQYF.

The rearrangement links TRBV7-2 to TRBJ2-4; the D gene is possibly TRBD1 (6 bases). V dropped 3 bases and J dropped 3 bases, with 15 bases sitting between them. Germline assignment: CDR1 SGHTA and CDR2 FQGNSA. The CDR3 consists of 16 residues. CDR3 protein: CASSFSPDRFKNIQYF. The CDR3 DNA reads TGTGCCAGCAGCTTTTCACCAGACAGGTTCAAAAACATTCAGTACTTC.

This chain connects TRBV7-6 to TRBJ2-5, with D possibly being TRBD2 (6 bases). Trimming left V 5 bases short and J 5 bases short, with 12 bases between. The germline CDR1 and CDR2 sequences are SGHVS and FNYEAQ. This CDR3 has 13 amino acids. The CDR3 region is CASSARAGETQYF. The DNA of the CDR3 is TGTGCCAGCAGCGCCAGGGCGGGGGAGACCCAGTACTTC.

The chain combines TRBV6-5 with TRBJ2-2; 9 bases map to TRBD2. The CDR3 consists of 13 residues. Losses at the gene ends were 8 bases for V and 6 bases for J; bases not matched to a gene: 4. Germline V lookup: CDR1 MNHEY, CDR2 SVGAGI. The CDR3 DNA follows: TGTGCCAGCCGAGGCGGGGGGGCCGGGGAGCTGTTTTTT. As protein: CASRGGGAGELFF.

The chain combines TRBV7-8 with TRBJ2-7; weak D call: TRBD1 (6 bases). V lost 1 base, J lost 5 bases, and 12 bases lay in between. This CDR3 has 14 residues. CDR1 SGHVS and CDR2 FQNEAQ come from the germline V gene. In nucleotides, the CDR3 is TGTGCCAGCAGCTTAGAGCAGGGGTCGGACGAGCAGTACTTC. Its translation is CASSLEQGSDEQYF.

This clone showed up just once. The J gene is TRBJ1-3, the V gene TRBV30; D remains unclear. The germline V gene has CDR1 GTSNPN and CDR2 SVGIG (reference sequence). This CDR3 is 16 amino acids long. Trimming removed 0 bases at V and 4 bases at J, with 16 bases between. The CDR3 DNA reads as TGTGCCTGGAGTGTACGCCTCCGGAGGATCGGAAACACCATATATTTT. Its protein product is CAWSVRLRRIGNTIYF.

The V call is TRBV19, the J call TRBJ1-1; maybe TRBD1 (5 bases). The germline V gene has CDR1 LNHDA and CDR2 SQIVND (reference sequence). The germline V and J ends were trimmed by 3 bases and 7 bases, with 12 bases remaining between them. The CDR3 is 13 amino acids. CDR3 nucleotides: TGTGCCAGTAGTATGACGGGGGGGAATGAAGCTTTCTTT. This codes for CASSMTGGNEAFF.

The CDR3 protein is CASSQRQQETQYF. The CDR3 DNA reads TGCGCCAGCAGCCAGAGACAGCAAGAGACCCAGTACTTC. The rearrangement uses TRBV4-1 and TRBJ2-5; TRBD1 might be the D (5 bases). This CDR3 is 13 amino acids long. Germline loops: CDR1 MGHRA, CDR2 YSYEKL. With 3 bases removed from V and 2 bases from J, the gap between germline ends came to 7 bases.

The V and J genes are TRBV6-2 or TRBV6-3 and TRBJ2-7, with 12 bases aligning to TRBD1. Germline V gene lookup returns CDR1 MNHEY and CDR2 SVGEGT. This CDR3 is built from 19 residues. V lost 4 bases and J lost 6; bases outside the gene matches: 19. The CDR3 is CASSSGTGGRADRAREQYV. For the CDR3, the DNA is TGTGCCAGCAGTTCCGGGACAGGGGGCAGAGCGGACAGGGCCCGCGAGCAGTACGTC.

The sample holds a few counts of this clone. V is TRBV7-2 and J is TRBJ1-1; no firm D call. CDR3 size: 13 residues. Deletions cut 3 bases from V and 5 bases from J, with 10 bases between. From germline, CDR1 is SGHTA and CDR2 FQGNSA. CDR3 region: CASSFKGGTEAFF. DNA for the CDR3: TGTGCCAGCAGCTTTAAGGGAGGTACTGAAGCTTTCTTT.

The chain combines TRBV9 with TRBJ1-1; the D is unclear. Germline CDR1 SGDLS, CDR2 YYNGEE. CDR3 size: 14 residues. The V gene lost 2 bases and the J gene lost 5 bases, with 13 bases spanning the gap. CDR3 amino acids: CASSVLMAATEAFF. The CDR3 nucleotides are TGTGCCAGCAGCGTCCTTATGGCGGCGACTGAAGCTTTCTTT.

The chain employs TRBV2 and TRBJ2-1, with D possibly TRBD2 on 6 matching bases. This CDR3 has 15 residues. The germline CDR1 and CDR2 sequences are SNHLY and FYNNEI. The V end was cut by 0 bases, the J end by 3 bases, with 9 bases between. The CDR3 sequence: CASSEALDYYNEQFF. CDR3 nucleotide sequence: TGTGCCAGCAGTGAAGCGCTGGACTACTACAATGAGCAGTTCTTC.

The CDR3 DNA follows: TGTGCCAGTAGTCTGGGAGAGGGTCTGGAAGCTTTCTTT. Translated: CASSLGEGLEAFF. The V gene is TRBV19, the J gene TRBJ1-1; no firm D call. Germline assignment: CDR1 LNHDA and CDR2 SQIVND (reference sequence). This CDR3 is 13 amino acids long. Trimming took off 5 bases at V and 8 bases at J, with 15 bases between the two ends.